These 27 T cell receptor beta chains were sequenced from one sample in a study of cytotoxic CD8 clonotypes in ibrutinib-treated CLL. Clones were read by immunoSEQ multiplex PCR, and TCRdb kept only the in-frame ones, dropping some. Of under 8,000 clones listed, less than 75% are singletons. This sample comprised PBMCs, obtained before ibrutinib treatment. Every receptor here comes from a human donor with chronic lymphocytic leukemia.

This chain's CDR3 is CASGPSGDPTDTQYF. DNA of the CDR3: TGTGCTAGTGGCCCCAGCGGAGACCCGACAGATACGCAGTATTTT. The chain is built from TRBV12-5 and TRBJ2-3, with D maybe TRBD2 (5 bases). CDR1 and CDR2 (germline): LGHNT, FRNRAP. The germline V and J ends were trimmed by 6 bases and 3 bases, with 16 bases remaining between them. The CDR3 has 15 amino acids.

The rearrangement joins TRBV18 to TRBJ2-5; weak D call: TRBD1 (5 bases). The CDR3 covers 12 residues. Germline V gene lookup returns CDR1 KGHSH and CDR2 LQKENI. With 6 bases removed from V and 2 bases from J, the gap between germline ends came to 7 bases. CDR3: CASSPGQETQYF. The CDR3 DNA is TGTGCCAGCTCCCCAGGGCAAGAGACCCAGTACTTC.

This chain connects TRBV9 to TRBJ1-5; D is uncertain. The V gene's germline CDR1 is SGDLS and CDR2 YYNGEE. The CDR3 runs to 14 residues. The V end was cut by 0 bases, the J end by 0 bases, with 4 bases between. For the CDR3, the DNA is TGTGCCAGCAGCGTAGACGGTAGCAATCAGCCCCAGCATTTT. Translating gives CASSVDGSNQPQHF.

The table lists this clone with a few counts. The chain combines TRBV18 with TRBJ2-1; TRBD2 matches 8 bases. CDR3 size: 15 residues. From germline, CDR1 is KGHSH and CDR2 LQKENI. The V segment lost 6 bases and the J segment 9 bases; nucleotides outside the gene matches: 13. This chain's CDR3 is CASSPHGRAFSEQFF. CDR3 coding DNA: TGTGCCAGCTCGCCCCACGGGAGGGCCTTCTCTGAGCAGTTCTTC. Supplemented by reference TRBV18 and TRBJ2-1, the full variable domain reads NAGVMQNPRHLVRRRGQEARLRCSPMKGHSHVYWYRQLPEEGLKFMVYLQKENIIDESGMPKERFSAEFPKEGPSILRIQQVVRGDSAAYFCASSPHGRAFSEQFFGPGTRLTVL.

The chain has TRBV10-3 and TRBJ2-7, with D hard to call. CDR1 and CDR2 (germline): ENHRY, SYGVKD. V was pared by 2 bases and J by 2 bases, with 4 bases between. CDR3 length: 12 amino acids. The CDR3 region has the DNA TGTGCCATCAGTGAGGGTACCTACGAGCAGTACTTC. This encodes CAISEGTYEQYF.

This clone has just one count. The chain uses TRBV5-1 and TRBJ2-5; TRBD1 might be the D (6 bases). V was cut by 8 bases and J by 4 bases, with 18 bases left in between. Germline V gene sequence: CDR1 SGHRS, CDR2 YFSETQ. CDR3 length: 14 residues. DNA of the CDR3: TGCGCCAGTTCCACAGGGACCGTCCTAGAGACCCAGTACTTC. As protein: CASSTGTVLETQYF.

V and J are TRBV28 and TRBJ1-3; no clear D gene. Looked up from germline, CDR1 is MDHEN and CDR2 is SYDVKM. The V end was cut by 4 bases, the J end by 0 bases, with 10 bases between. There are 15 residues in the CDR3. For the CDR3, the DNA is TGTGCCAGCAGTTCCCAAGGGCTCTCTGGAAACACCATATATTTT. Translated, it gives CASSSQGLSGNTIYF.

The chain links TRBV5-1 to TRBJ2-1; D perhaps matches TRBD2 (6 bases). Germline CDR1 SGHRS, CDR2 YFSETQ. V lost 0 bases, J lost 6 bases, and 10 bases lay in between. This CDR3 contains 14 residues. The CDR3 loop reads CASSLGHGGNEQFF. The CDR3 region has the DNA TGCGCCAGCAGCTTGGGACACGGGGGCAATGAGCAGTTCTTC.

This clone counts as large (0.1 to 1%). The CDR3 loop reads CASRRQGNSPLHF. The CDR3 bases are TGTGCCAGTCGCCGCCAGGGGAATTCACCCCTCCACTTT. The gene calls are TRBV7-6 and TRBJ1-6; TRBD1 is a possible D gene (6 bases). This CDR3 spans 13 amino acids. Trimming removed 9 bases at V and 7 bases at J, with 13 bases between. Germline-derived CDR1 and CDR2 are SGHVS and FNYEAQ.

This clone showed up just once. The chain joins TRBV15 to TRBJ2-5; tentatively, D is TRBD1 (5 bases). The V gene lost 8 bases and the J gene lost 0 bases, with 13 bases spanning the gap. Germline CDR1 LNHNV, CDR2 YYDKDF (reference sequence). CDR3 length: 14 amino acids. The CDR3 loop reads CATSTETYQETQYF. In nucleotides, the CDR3 is TGTGCCACCTCGACAGAGACGTACCAAGAGACCCAGTACTTC. Using reference TRBV15 and TRBJ2-5 for the parts outside the CDR3, the full variable domain is DAMVIQNPRYQVTQFGKPVTLSCSQTLNHNVMYWYQQKSSQAPKLLFHYYDKDFNNEADTPDNFQSRRPNTSFCFLDIRSPGLGDTAMYLCATSTETYQETQYFGPGTRLLVL.

The chain joins TRBV18 to TRBJ2-5; no reliable D call. V was trimmed by 2 bases and J by 5 bases, leaving 6 bases between them. The CDR3 has 12 residues. Germline assignment: CDR1 KGHSH and CDR2 LQKENI. The CDR3 DNA is TGTGCCAGCTCACCAGCCGGGGAGACCCAGTACTTC. Translated, it gives CASSPAGETQYF.

This rearrangement joins TRBV19 to TRBJ2-1; 13 bases align to TRBD2. The germline V gene has CDR1 LNHDA and CDR2 SQIVND (reference sequence). The CDR3 has 16 residues. V dropped 2 bases and J dropped 9; count of bases not matched to a gene: 7. Here the CDR3 reads CASSITGTSGIGEQFF. The CDR3 coding sequence is TGTGCCAGTAGTATAACCGGGACTAGCGGGATCGGTGAGCAGTTCTTC.

The J gene is TRBJ2-7, the V gene TRBV2; D gene ambiguous. Trimming took 2 bases from V and 3 from J, leaving 11 bases between them. CDR1 and CDR2 (germline): SNHLY, FYNNEI. The CDR3 spans 14 residues. CDR3: CASSERVWGYEQYF. In nucleotides, the CDR3 is TGTGCCAGCAGTGAAAGGGTTTGGGGCTACGAGCAGTACTTC.

The chain couples TRBV5-1 to TRBJ1-1; D gene unclear. The length of the CDR3 is 15 residues. The germline V gene has CDR1 SGHRS and CDR2 YFSETQ. With 3 bases removed from V and 4 bases from J, the gap between germline ends came to 16 bases. The CDR3 reads CASSSALGRGTEAFF. The CDR3 coding sequence is TGCGCCAGCAGCTCCGCTCTAGGACGGGGCACTGAAGCTTTCTTT.

This chain joins TRBV28 and TRBJ2-1; D might be TRBD2 (7 bases). The V gene's germline CDR1 is MDHEN and CDR2 SYDVKM. The CDR3 has 16 amino acids. V lost 3 bases to trimming and J lost 0 bases, with 12 bases between them. CDR3 amino acids: CASSFSGGFSYNEQFF. The CDR3 DNA sequence: TGTGCCAGCAGTTTCTCGGGGGGCTTCTCCTACAATGAGCAGTTCTTC.

V usage is TRBV7-7 and J usage is TRBJ2-5; no reliable D call. Germline CDR1 reads SSHAT; CDR2 reads FNYEAQ (reference sequence). This CDR3 is 14 amino acids long. V was clipped by 5 bases and J by 1 base, with 11 bases between them. CDR3 protein: CASSTHPGQETQYF. CDR3 in DNA: TGTGCCAGCAGCACACACCCAGGCCAAGAGACCCAGTACTTC.

CDR3 sequence (DNA): TGTGCCAGCAGTTCAAGAGCAGGGGCAAAAGGGGAGCAGTACTTC. This sequence encodes CASSSRAGAKGEQYF. The chain carries TRBV6-1 and TRBJ2-7; possible D gene TRBD1, 6 bases. Germline loops: CDR1 MNHNS, CDR2 SASEGT. V shed 5 bases and J shed 7 bases, with 21 bases lying between them. The CDR3 extends over 15 amino acids.

The V gene is TRBV5-1, the J gene TRBJ2-7, with a possible D match to TRBD2 (5 bases). Germline loops: CDR1 SGHRS, CDR2 YFSETQ. The CDR3 length is 14 residues. The V gene lost 0 bases and the J gene lost 0 bases, with 7 bases spanning the gap. The CDR3 nucleotides are TGCGCCAGCAGCTTGGTGGGGAGCTCCTACGAGCAGTACTTC. This sequence encodes CASSLVGSSYEQYF.

The sample holds a few counts of this clone. The rearrangement joins TRBV19 to TRBJ1-2, with no clear D. The CDR3 spans 15 residues. Germline CDR1 LNHDA, CDR2 SQIVND (reference sequence). Trimming left V 7 bases short and J 5 bases short, with 20 bases between. The CDR3 here is CASTTTASPSYGYTF. Here the CDR3 DNA reads TGTGCCAGTACCACTACGGCGAGTCCCTCATATGGCTACACCTTC.

The CDR3 loop reads CASSEAVSSGNTIYF. CDR3 DNA sequence: TGTGCCAGCAGTGAAGCCGTCTCCTCTGGAAACACCATATATTTT. The chain joins TRBV6-1 to TRBJ1-3; no firm D call. The V end lost 0 bases, the J end lost 0 bases, and 6 bases lay between the germline ends. Germline V gene sequence: CDR1 MNHNS, CDR2 SASEGT. CDR3 length equals 15 residues.

The chain joins TRBV11-2 to TRBJ1-5; possible D gene TRBD1, 6 bases. The CDR3 is 15 amino acids. The ends were cut back, 5 bases at V and 5 bases at J, with 16 bases in the middle. The germline V gene encodes CDR1 SGHAT and CDR2 FQNNGV. DNA for the CDR3: TGTGCCAGCAGCCTCGCCGGGGGCGCGGATCAGCCCCAGCATTTT. It codes for CASSLAGGADQPQHF.

The genes are TRBV5-6 and TRBJ2-1; D is unresolved. In germline, CDR1 is SGHDT, CDR2 YYEEEE. V dropped 0 bases and J dropped 9 bases, with 4 bases sitting between them. CDR3 length equals 11 residues. CDR3 sequence reads: CASSLAGEQFF. CDR3 nucleotides: TGTGCCAGCAGCTTGGCGGGTGAGCAGTTCTTC.

In this sample, this clone turned up once. The chain uses TRBV29-1 and TRBJ2-5; no definite D call. The germline gives CDR1 SQVTM, CDR2 ANQGSEA. This CDR3 is 14 amino acids long. The V end lost 4 bases, the J end lost 7 bases, and 19 bases lay between the germline ends. The CDR3 coding sequence is TGCAGCGTTGCGGCCGGGTTCCCGTCAATGACCCAGTACTTC. Its protein product is CSVAAGFPSMTQYF. The whole variable domain, filled in from reference TRBV29-1 and TRBJ2-5, reads SAVISQKPSRDICQRGTSLTIQCQVDSQVTMMFWYRQQPGQSLTLIATANQGSEATYESGFVIDKFPISRPNLTFSTLTVSNMSPEDSSIYLCSVAAGFPSMTQYFGPGTRLLVL.

The genes are TRBV9 and TRBJ2-1; a weak D match, TRBD2 (5 bases). Trimming removed 0 bases from V and 3 bases from J, with 10 bases in between. The V gene's germline CDR1 is SGDLS and CDR2 YYNGEE. The CDR3 sequence is 15 residues long. The CDR3 protein is CASSVVPGNYNEQFF. The CDR3 region has the DNA TGTGCCAGCAGCGTAGTTCCGGGAAACTACAATGAGCAGTTCTTC.

The chain carries TRBV10-2 and TRBJ2-7, with a weak D call TRBD2 (7 bases). V was shortened by 2 bases and J by 7 bases, with 18 bases between the two germline ends. In germline, CDR1 is WSHSY, CDR2 SAAADI. CDR3 length equals 15 residues. As DNA, the CDR3 is TGCGCCAGCAGTGAGCGGTTGGCGGGGGCGGGGGAGCAGTACTTC. Translation: CASSERLAGAGEQYF.

The chain carries TRBV11-2 and TRBJ1-6, with unresolved D. The CDR3 has 12 amino acids. Trimming shortened V by 3 bases and J by 13 bases, and 10 bases separated the two germline ends. Per the germline V gene, CDR1 is SGHAT and CDR2 is FQNNGV. The CDR3 coding sequence is TGTGCCAGCAGCTTTCAATTGGGCCCCCTCCACTTT. Amino acids: CASSFQLGPLHF.

This chain joins TRBV7-3 and TRBJ2-7, with 9 bases that match TRBD1. The CDR3 loop spans 14 amino acids. Germline CDR1 SGHTA, CDR2 FQGTGA. J lost 5 bases, V lost 2 bases, and 4 bases had no gene match. The CDR3 sequence: CASSLSGTGNEQYF. The CDR3 nucleotides read TGTGCCAGCAGCTTATCCGGGACAGGGAACGAGCAGTACTTC.